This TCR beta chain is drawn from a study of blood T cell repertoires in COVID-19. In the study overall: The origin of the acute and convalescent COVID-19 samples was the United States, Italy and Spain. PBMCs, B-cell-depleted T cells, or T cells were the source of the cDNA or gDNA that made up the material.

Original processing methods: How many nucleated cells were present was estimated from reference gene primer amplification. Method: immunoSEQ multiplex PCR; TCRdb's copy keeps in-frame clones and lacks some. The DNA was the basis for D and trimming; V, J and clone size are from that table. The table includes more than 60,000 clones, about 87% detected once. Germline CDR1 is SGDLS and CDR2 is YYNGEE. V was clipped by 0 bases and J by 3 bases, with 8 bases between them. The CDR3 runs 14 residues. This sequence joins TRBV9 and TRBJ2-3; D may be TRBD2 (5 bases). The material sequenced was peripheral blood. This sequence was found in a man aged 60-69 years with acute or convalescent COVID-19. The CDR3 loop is CASSVGPGTDTQYF. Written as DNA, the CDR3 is TGTGCCAGCAGCGTAGGACCGGGGACAGATACGCAGTATTTT.